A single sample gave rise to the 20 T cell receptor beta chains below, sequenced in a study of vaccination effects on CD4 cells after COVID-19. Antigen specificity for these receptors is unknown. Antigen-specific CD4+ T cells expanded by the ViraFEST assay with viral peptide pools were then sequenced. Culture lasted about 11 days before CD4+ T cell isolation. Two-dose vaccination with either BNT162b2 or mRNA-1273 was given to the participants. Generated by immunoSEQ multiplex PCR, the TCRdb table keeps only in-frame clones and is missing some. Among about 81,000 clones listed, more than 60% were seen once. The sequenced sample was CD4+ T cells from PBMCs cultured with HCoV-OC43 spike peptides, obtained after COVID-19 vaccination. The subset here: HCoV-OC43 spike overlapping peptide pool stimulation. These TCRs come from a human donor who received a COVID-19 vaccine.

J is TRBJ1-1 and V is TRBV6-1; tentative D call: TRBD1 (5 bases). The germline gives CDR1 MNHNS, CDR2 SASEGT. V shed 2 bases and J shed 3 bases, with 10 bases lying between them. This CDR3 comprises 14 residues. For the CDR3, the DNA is TGTGCCAGCAGTGAACCCCCGGGGCACACTGAAGCTTTCTTT. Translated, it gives CASSEPPGHTEAFF.

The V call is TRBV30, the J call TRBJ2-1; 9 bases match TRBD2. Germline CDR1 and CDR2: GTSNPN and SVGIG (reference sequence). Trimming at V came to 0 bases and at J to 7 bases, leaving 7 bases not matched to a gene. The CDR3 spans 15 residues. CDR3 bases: TGTGCCTGGAGTGTACGTCGAGCGGGGGGAAATGAGCAGTTCTTC. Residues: CAWSVRRAGGNEQFF.

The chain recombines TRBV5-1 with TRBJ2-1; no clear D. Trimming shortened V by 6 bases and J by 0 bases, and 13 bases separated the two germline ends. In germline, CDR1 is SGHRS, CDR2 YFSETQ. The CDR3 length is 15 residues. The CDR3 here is CASTPFQSSYNEQFF. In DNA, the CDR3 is TGCGCCAGCACCCCATTTCAGAGCTCCTACAATGAGCAGTTCTTC. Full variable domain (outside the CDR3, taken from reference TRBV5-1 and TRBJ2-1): KAGVTQTPRYLIKTRGQQVTLSCSPISGHRSVSWYQQTPGQGLQFLFEYFSETQRNKGNFPGRFSGRQFSNSRSEMNVSTLELGDSALYLCASTPFQSSYNEQFFGPGTRLTVL.

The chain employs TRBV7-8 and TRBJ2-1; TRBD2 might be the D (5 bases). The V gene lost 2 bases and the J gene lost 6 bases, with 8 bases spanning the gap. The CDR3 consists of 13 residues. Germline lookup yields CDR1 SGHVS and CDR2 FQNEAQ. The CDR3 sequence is CASSLHRGNEQFF. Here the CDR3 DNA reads TGTGCCAGCAGCTTACATCGGGGCAATGAGCAGTTCTTC.

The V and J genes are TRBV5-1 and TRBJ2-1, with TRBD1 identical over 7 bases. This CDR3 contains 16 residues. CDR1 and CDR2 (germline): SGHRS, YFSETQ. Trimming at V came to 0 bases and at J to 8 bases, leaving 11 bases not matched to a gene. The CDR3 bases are TGCGCCAGCAGCTTGGGATCAGGGGGTAACATATATGAGCAGTTCTTC. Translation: CASSLGSGGNIYEQFF.

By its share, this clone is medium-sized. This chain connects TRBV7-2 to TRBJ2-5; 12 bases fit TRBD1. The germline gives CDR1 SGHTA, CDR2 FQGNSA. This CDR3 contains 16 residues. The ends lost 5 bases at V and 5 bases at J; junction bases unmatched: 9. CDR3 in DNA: TGTGCCAGCAGCACCGGGACAGGGGGCCGGGCTGAGACCCAGTACTTC. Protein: CASSTGTGGRAETQYF.

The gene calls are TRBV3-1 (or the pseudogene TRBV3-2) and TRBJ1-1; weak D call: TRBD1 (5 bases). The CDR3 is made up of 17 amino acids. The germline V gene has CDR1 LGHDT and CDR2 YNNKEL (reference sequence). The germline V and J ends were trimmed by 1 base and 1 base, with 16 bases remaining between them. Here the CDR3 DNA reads TGTGCCAGCAGCCAAGTATATGGAATAGGGACGAACACTGAAGCTTTCTTT. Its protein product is CASSQVYGIGTNTEAFF.

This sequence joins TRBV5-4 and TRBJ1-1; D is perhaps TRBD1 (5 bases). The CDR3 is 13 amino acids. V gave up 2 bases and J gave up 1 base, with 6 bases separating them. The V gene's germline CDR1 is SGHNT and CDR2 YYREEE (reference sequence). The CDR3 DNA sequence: TGTGCCAGCAGCTTCGGACAGAACACTGAAGCTTTCTTT. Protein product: CASSFGQNTEAFF.

CDR3 in DNA: TGTGCCAGCAGCTTAGGCCCAGGGTGGTACGAGCAGTACGTC. It specifies CASSLGPGWYEQYV. J is TRBJ2-7 and V is TRBV7-8; maybe TRBD1 (5 bases). Per the germline V gene, CDR1 is SGHVS and CDR2 is FQNEAQ. Trimming pared 1 base from V and 4 bases from J, leaving 11 bases between. The CDR3 has 14 residues.

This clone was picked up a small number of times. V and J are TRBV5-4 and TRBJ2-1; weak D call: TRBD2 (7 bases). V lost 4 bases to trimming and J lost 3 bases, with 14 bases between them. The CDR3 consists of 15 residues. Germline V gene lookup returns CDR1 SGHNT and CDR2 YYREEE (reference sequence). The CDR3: CASSRGGGDYNEQFF. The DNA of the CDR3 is TGTGCCAGCAGCCGGGGAGGGGGGGACTACAATGAGCAGTTCTTC.

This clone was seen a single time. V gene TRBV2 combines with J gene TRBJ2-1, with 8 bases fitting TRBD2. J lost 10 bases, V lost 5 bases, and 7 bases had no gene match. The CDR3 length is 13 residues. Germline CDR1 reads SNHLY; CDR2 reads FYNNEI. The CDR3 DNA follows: TGTGCCAGCAGTCCAACCCTAGCGGGCGAGCAGTTCTTC. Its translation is CASSPTLAGEQFF. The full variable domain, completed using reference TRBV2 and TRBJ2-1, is EPEVTQTPSHQVTQMGQEVILRCVPISNHLYFYWYRQILGQKVEFLVSFYNNEISEKSEIFDDQFSVERPDGSNFTLKIRSTKLEDSAMYFCASSPTLAGEQFFGPGTRLTVL.

The DNA for the CDR3 is TGCGCCAGCAGCTTGACAGGGGGGTCTGGGGCCAACGTCCTGACTTTC. This gives the protein CASSLTGGSGANVLTF. The chain joins TRBV5-1 to TRBJ2-6; 8 bases align to TRBD1. This CDR3 has 16 residues. CDR1 and CDR2 (germline): SGHRS, YFSETQ. Losses at the gene ends were 1 base for V and 1 base for J; bases not matched to a gene: 1.

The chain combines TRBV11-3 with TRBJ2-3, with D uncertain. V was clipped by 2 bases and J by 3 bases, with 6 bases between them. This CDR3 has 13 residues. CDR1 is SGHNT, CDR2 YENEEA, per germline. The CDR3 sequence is CASSLSDTDTQYF. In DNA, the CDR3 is TGTGCCAGCAGCTTATCTGATACAGATACGCAGTATTTT.

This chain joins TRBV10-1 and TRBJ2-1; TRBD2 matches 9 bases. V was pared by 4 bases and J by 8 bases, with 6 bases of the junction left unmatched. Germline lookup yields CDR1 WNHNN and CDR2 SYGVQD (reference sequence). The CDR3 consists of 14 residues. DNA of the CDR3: TGCGCCAGCAGTGGCGGGGGGGCCTCGGATGAGCAGTTCTTC. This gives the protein CASSGGGASDEQFF.

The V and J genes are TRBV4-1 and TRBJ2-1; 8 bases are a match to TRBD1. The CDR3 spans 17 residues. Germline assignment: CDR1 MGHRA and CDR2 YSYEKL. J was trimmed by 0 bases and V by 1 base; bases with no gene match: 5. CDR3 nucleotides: TGCGCCAGCAGCCAAGGGCAGGGGGCAAACTCCTACAATGAGCAGTTCTTC. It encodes CASSQGQGANSYNEQFF.

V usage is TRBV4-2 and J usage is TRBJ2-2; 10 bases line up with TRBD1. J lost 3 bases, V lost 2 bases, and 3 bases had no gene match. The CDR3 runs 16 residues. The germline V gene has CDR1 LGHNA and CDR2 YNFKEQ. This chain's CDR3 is CASSQSGTGDTGELFF. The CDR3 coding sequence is TGTGCCAGCAGCCAATCCGGGACAGGGGACACCGGGGAGCTGTTTTTT.

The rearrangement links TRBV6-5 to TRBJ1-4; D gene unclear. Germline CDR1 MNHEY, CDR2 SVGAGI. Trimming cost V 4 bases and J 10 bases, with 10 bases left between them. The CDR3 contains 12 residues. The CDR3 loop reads CASSSLGGKLFF. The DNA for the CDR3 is TGTGCCAGCAGTTCTCTTGGAGGAAAACTGTTTTTT.

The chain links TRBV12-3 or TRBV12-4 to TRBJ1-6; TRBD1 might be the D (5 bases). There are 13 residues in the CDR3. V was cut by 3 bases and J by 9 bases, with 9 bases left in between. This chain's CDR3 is CASSLKQGSPLHF. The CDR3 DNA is TGTGCCAGCAGTTTGAAGCAGGGTTCACCCCTCCACTTT.

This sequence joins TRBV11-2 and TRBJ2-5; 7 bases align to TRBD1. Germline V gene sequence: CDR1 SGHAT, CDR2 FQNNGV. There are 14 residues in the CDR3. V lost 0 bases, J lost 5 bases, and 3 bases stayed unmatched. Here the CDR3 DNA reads TGTGCCAGCAGCTTAGAAGGGGGCCGGGAGACCCAGTACTTC. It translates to CASSLEGGRETQYF.

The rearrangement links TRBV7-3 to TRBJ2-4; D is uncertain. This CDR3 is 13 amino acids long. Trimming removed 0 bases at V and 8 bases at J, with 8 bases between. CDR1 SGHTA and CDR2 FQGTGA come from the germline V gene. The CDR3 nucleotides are TGTGCCAGCAGCTTAACGAACATGGACATTCAGTACTTC. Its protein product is CASSLTNMDIQYF.